This T cell receptor (beta chain) was obtained from a study of response to subunit inactivated influenza vaccine. One entry per CDR3 protein, called by TCRdb with MiXCR from the RT-PCR reads. Here the sample spans 590,000 or so distinct CDR3 sequences, around 13% being singletons. Looked up from germline, CDR1 is SGHRS and CDR2 is YFSETQ. This CDR3 contains 15 residues. V lost 0 bases, J lost 2 bases, and 12 bases lay in between. This clonotype was observed a handful of times. The chain recombines TRBV5-1 with TRBJ2-7; tentative D call: TRBD1 (6 bases). This clonotype was sampled from a man aged 50-59 years who received an inactivated influenza vaccine. The sequencing here drew on PBMCs from blood, taken less than 15 days before vaccination. CDR3 sequence: CASSLAGVSPYEQYF. In nucleotides, the CDR3 is TGCGCCAGCAGCTTGGCAGGGGTAAGCCCCTACGAGCAGTACTTC.